What follows are 26 T cell receptor beta chains derived from one specimen sequenced in a study of Ad26.COV2.S vaccination and SARS-CoV-2 variants. Treatment denoted: 15 to 20 received Ad26.COV2.S at low or high dose, single or two shots; about five received placebo; per-sample allocation not given. Sampling took place 63 days after the first vaccine or placebo injection. The protocol was immunoSEQ multiplex PCR, while the TCRdb copy is restricted to in-frame clones and leaves out a portion. The sample records 400,000 or so clones, about 85% being singletons. Sample: peripheral blood, taken in a trial of Ad26.COV2.S vaccine versus placebo. The receptors derive from a person aged 18-60 years who received the Ad26.COV2.S COVID-19 vaccine or a placebo.

This chain connects TRBV5-1 to TRBJ2-7, with 10 bases that match TRBD2. V trimming: 1 base; J trimming: 1 base; junction bases outside the gene matches: 2. Germline CDR1 reads SGHRS; CDR2 reads YFSETQ. The CDR3 consists of 15 residues. The CDR3 sequence is CASSLSSGGSYEQYF. The CDR3 nucleotides read TGCGCCAGCAGCTTGTCTAGCGGGGGATCCTACGAGCAGTACTTC.

This chain joins TRBV18 and TRBJ1-4; no reliable D call. The length of the CDR3 is 13 residues. V was pared by 4 bases and J by 8 bases, with 11 bases between. Germline CDR1 reads KGHSH; CDR2 reads LQKENI. CDR3 sequence reads: CASSLLHKEKLFF. The CDR3 region has the DNA TGTGCCAGCTCACTGCTCCACAAGGAAAAACTGTTTTTT.

Remarks on this clone: Other nucleotide sequences from this sample produce the same CDR3. The chain recombines TRBV11-3 with TRBJ2-5, with TRBD2 identical over 9 bases. CDR1 is SGHNT, CDR2 YENEEA, per germline. The CDR3 runs 14 residues. After removal of 3 bases from V and 4 bases from J, the junction contained 3 bases not matched to a gene. For the CDR3, the DNA is TGTGCCAGCAGCTTGGCGGGGGGGGGAGAGACCCAGTACTTC. Amino acids: CASSLAGGGETQYF.

The CDR3: CASSAGNGEKLFF. As DNA, the CDR3 is TGTGCCAGCAGCGCGGGCAACGGTGAAAAACTGTTTTTT. The gene calls are TRBV7-9 and TRBJ1-4; D gene unclear. The CDR3 totals 13 residues. Germline lookup yields CDR1 SEHNR and CDR2 FQNEAQ (reference sequence). V lost 5 bases, J lost 7 bases, and 11 bases lay in between.

V and J are TRBV2 and TRBJ1-1; possibly TRBD1 for D (5 bases). From germline, CDR1 is SNHLY and CDR2 FYNNEI. There are 13 residues in the CDR3. Trimming stripped 6 bases from V and 7 bases from J, with 15 bases between. The CDR3 here is CASRGRRVGEAFF. DNA of the CDR3: TGTGCCAGCAGGGGGCGAAGGGTAGGTGAAGCTTTCTTT.

V and J are TRBV21-1 and TRBJ2-7; the table's D call, TRBD1, was not checked against the DNA. TRBV21-1 is recorded as a pseudogene. The CDR3 is 20 residues long. CDR3 residues: CASSKSEPGQGLFTPYEQYF. DNA of the CDR3: TGTGCCAGCAGCAAATCAGAGCCGGGACAGGGGCTGTTTACCCCCTACGAGCAGTACTTC.

The chain is built from TRBV3-1 (or the pseudogene TRBV3-2) and TRBJ2-3, with D unresolved. Looked up from germline, CDR1 is LGHDT and CDR2 is YNNKEL (reference sequence). The CDR3 length is 14 residues. V was shortened by 0 bases and J by 3 bases, with 7 bases between the two germline ends. CDR3 in amino acids: CASSQDRRTDTQYF. The CDR3 nucleotides are TGTGCCAGCAGCCAAGACCGCAGAACAGATACGCAGTATTTT.

V and J are TRBV10-1 and TRBJ1-4, with 9 bases lining up with TRBD1. Per the germline V gene, CDR1 is WNHNN and CDR2 is SYGVQD (reference sequence). The CDR3 is made up of 14 amino acids. The ends lost 8 bases at V and 5 bases at J; junction bases unmatched: 6. The CDR3, as DNA: TGCGCCAGCTCCGGGACAGGGAAGAATGAAAAACTGTTTTTT. As protein: CASSGTGKNEKLFF.

The chain carries TRBV5-6 and TRBJ1-1; a weak D match, TRBD1 (6 bases). The V end lost 3 bases, the J end lost 9 bases, and 21 bases lay between the germline ends. The CDR3 extends over 15 amino acids. Germline CDR1 is SGHDT and CDR2 is YYEEEE. CDR3 coding DNA: TGTGCCAGCAGCTCCCAGACAGTAGGGGGGGAGAAAGCTTTCTTT. Translating it yields CASSSQTVGGEKAFF.

The chain has TRBV4-1 and TRBJ1-1; maybe TRBD1 (6 bases). Germline CDR1 reads MGHRA; CDR2 reads YSYEKL. This CDR3 comprises 14 residues. V lost 5 bases and J 5 bases, leaving 15 bases between the germline ends. CDR3 nucleotides: TGCGCCAGCAGCGCGAGGTCAGGGGAAACTGAAGCTTTCTTT. It translates to CASSARSGETEAFF.

This clone was seen only a few times. The chain recombines TRBV5-1 with TRBJ2-1; 9 bases agree with TRBD2. CDR3 length equals 16 residues. CDR1 SGHRS and CDR2 YFSETQ come from the germline V gene. V shed 0 bases and J 10 bases; nucleotides not matched to a gene: 11. CDR3 in amino acids: CASSLASSGAEGEQFF. The CDR3 DNA follows: TGCGCCAGCAGCTTGGCGTCTAGCGGGGCCGAGGGGGAGCAGTTCTTC.

The rearrangement uses TRBV30 and TRBJ2-1; 12 bases agree with TRBD2. CDR1 is GTSNPN, CDR2 SVGIG, per germline (reference sequence). The CDR3 is 16 amino acids. With V trimmed by 0 bases and J by 8 bases, 8 bases remained unmatched. CDR3 region: CAWSVGASGGADEQFF. DNA for the CDR3: TGTGCCTGGAGTGTCGGGGCTAGCGGGGGGGCCGATGAGCAGTTCTTC. Full variable domain (missing parts from reference TRBV30 and TRBJ2-1): SQTIHQWPATLVQPVGSPLSLECTVEGTSNPNLYWYRQAAGRGLQLLFYSVGIGQISSEVPQNLSASRPQDRQFILSSKKLLLSDSGFYLCAWSVGASGGADEQFFGPGTRLTVL.

This clone appeared once. This chain joins TRBV21-1 and TRBJ2-7. TRBV21-1 is a pseudogene segment. The CDR3 has 13 residues. CDR3: CVSSKGPPYEQYF. DNA for the CDR3: TGTGTCAGCAGCAAAGGACCCCCCTACGAGCAGTACTTC.

This clone was recorded once. This chain joins TRBV29-1 and TRBJ1-1; 8 bases agree with TRBD1. Germline-derived CDR1 and CDR2 are SQVTM and ANQGSEA. V was clipped by 6 bases and J by 5 bases; unmatched bases: 8. This CDR3 has 13 amino acids. CDR3 sequence: CSVGPGGRTEAFF. Here the CDR3 DNA reads TGCAGCGTGGGGCCAGGGGGCCGGACTGAAGCTTTCTTT.

The chain couples TRBV12-3 or TRBV12-4 to TRBJ2-1; D call uncertain. Trimming took off 5 bases at V and 9 bases at J, with 14 bases between the two ends. CDR3 length equals 13 residues. The CDR3 DNA reads TGTGCCAGCAGTCCTGTTTTTTTGAGTGAGCAGTTCTTC. It codes for CASSPVFLSEQFF.

The V call is TRBV11-2, the J call TRBJ2-7, with D possibly called TRBD1 or TRBD2 (5 bases each). V gave up 5 bases and J gave up 2 bases, with 13 bases separating them. The CDR3 runs to 14 residues. Germline lookup yields CDR1 SGHAT and CDR2 FQNNGV. The CDR3 DNA reads as TGTGCCAGCAGCCACACGGGACCGGCCTACGAGCAGTACTTC. Translating gives CASSHTGPAYEQYF.

The J gene is TRBJ2-1, the V gene TRBV6-5, with 10 bases matching TRBD1. Per the germline V gene, CDR1 is MNHEY and CDR2 is SVGAGI. The CDR3 has 14 residues. V gave up 4 bases and J gave up 10 bases; unmatched junction bases: 7. CDR3 coding DNA: TGTGCCAGCAGTTTGACAGGGGGCCTCGGGGAGCAGTTCTTC. This sequence encodes CASSLTGGLGEQFF.

V usage is TRBV19 and J usage is TRBJ1-5; TRBD1 aligns across 7 bases. CDR1 and CDR2 (germline): LNHDA, SQIVND (reference sequence). Trimming took 7 bases from V and 6 from J; bases not matched to a gene: 9. This CDR3 is built from 14 residues. For the CDR3, the DNA is TGTGCCAGTACCCTCGACAGGGATGGTCAGCCCCAGCATTTT. Translating gives CASTLDRDGQPQHF.

This sequence joins TRBV24-1 and TRBJ2-3, with D tentatively TRBD1 (6 bases). The germline gives CDR1 KGHDR, CDR2 SFDVKD. This CDR3 comprises 16 residues. V lost 1 base and J lost 1, with 11 bases in between. In DNA, the CDR3 is TGTGCCACCAGTGATTTTTACAGGGCGGGCACAGATACGCAGTATTTT. It encodes CATSDFYRAGTDTQYF.

CDR3 sequence (DNA): TGTGCCAGCAGCTTAGGTCTTGGACAGGGGGCCAATTCACCCCTCCACTTT. As protein: CASSLGLGQGANSPLHF. V usage is TRBV5-8 and J usage is TRBJ1-6; 11 bases fit TRBD1. Germline assignment: CDR1 SGHTS and CDR2 YDEGEE. V gave up 2 bases and J gave up 7 bases; unmatched junction bases: 8. The CDR3 is 17 amino acids.

This chain connects TRBV7-9 to TRBJ2-3; possible D gene TRBD1, 6 bases. Germline V gene sequence: CDR1 SEHNR, CDR2 FQNEAQ (reference sequence). The V end was cut by 5 bases, the J end by 6 bases, with 21 bases between. The CDR3 consists of 16 residues. The CDR3 coding sequence is TGTGCCAGCAGCACCCGAGGGACATCCCCTGGGGATACGCAGTATTTT. Translation gives CASSTRGTSPGDTQYF.

The V gene is TRBV12-5, the J gene TRBJ2-7; 8 bases map to TRBD2. V lost 0 bases, J lost 5 bases, and 12 bases stayed unmatched. Per the germline V gene, CDR1 is LGHNT and CDR2 is FRNRAP. The CDR3 sequence is 17 residues long. This CDR3 is CASGLVNSGLAIHEQYF. The CDR3 DNA sequence: TGTGCTAGTGGTTTGGTAAATTCAGGACTAGCTATCCACGAGCAGTACTTC.

This clone was counted between two and nine times. The CDR3 DNA sequence: TGTGCCAGCAGCCAATCGGGGACAGCTCACACCGGGGAGCTGTTTTTT. It encodes CASSQSGTAHTGELFF. The genes are TRBV3-1 (or the pseudogene TRBV3-2) and TRBJ2-2; TRBD1 agrees at 7 bases. Germline CDR1 and CDR2: LGHDT and YNNKEL (reference sequence). The CDR3 has 16 residues. V lost 2 bases, J lost 3 bases, and 6 bases stayed unmatched.

The J gene is TRBJ2-7, the V gene TRBV9, with a possible D match to TRBD2 (6 bases). CDR1 SGDLS and CDR2 YYNGEE come from the germline V gene. With 4 bases removed from V and 4 bases from J, the gap between germline ends came to 15 bases. The CDR3 covers 14 residues. Here the CDR3 DNA reads TGTGCCAGCAGCCCTTTCTCGGGGGAGTACGAGCAGTACTTC. It codes for CASSPFSGEYEQYF.

V gene TRBV7-9 combines with J gene TRBJ1-1; a possible D gene is TRBD1 (5 bases). V lost 5 bases and J lost 5, with 12 bases in between. Germline V CDR1 and CDR2: SEHNR, FQNEAQ (reference sequence). The CDR3 extends over 13 amino acids. CDR3 region: CASSPRVGTEAFF. The CDR3, as DNA: TGTGCCAGCAGCCCCAGGGTCGGTACTGAAGCTTTCTTT.

The chain is built from TRBV2 and TRBJ1-4; the match to TRBD1 covers 7 bases. Germline values: CDR1 SNHLY, CDR2 FYNNEI. V lost 6 bases, J lost 14 bases, and 18 bases stayed unmatched. The CDR3 is made up of 15 amino acids. This chain's CDR3 is CASSGQALLQMNLFF. The CDR3 nucleotides read TGTGCCAGCAGCGGACAGGCCCTTCTACAGATGAATCTGTTTTTT. Full variable domain (outside the CDR3, taken from reference TRBV2 and TRBJ1-4): EPEVTQTPSHQVTQMGQEVILRCVPISNHLYFYWYRQILGQKVEFLVSFYNNEISEKSEIFDDQFSVERPDGSNFTLKIRSTKLEDSAMYFCASSGQALLQMNLFFGSGTQLSVL.